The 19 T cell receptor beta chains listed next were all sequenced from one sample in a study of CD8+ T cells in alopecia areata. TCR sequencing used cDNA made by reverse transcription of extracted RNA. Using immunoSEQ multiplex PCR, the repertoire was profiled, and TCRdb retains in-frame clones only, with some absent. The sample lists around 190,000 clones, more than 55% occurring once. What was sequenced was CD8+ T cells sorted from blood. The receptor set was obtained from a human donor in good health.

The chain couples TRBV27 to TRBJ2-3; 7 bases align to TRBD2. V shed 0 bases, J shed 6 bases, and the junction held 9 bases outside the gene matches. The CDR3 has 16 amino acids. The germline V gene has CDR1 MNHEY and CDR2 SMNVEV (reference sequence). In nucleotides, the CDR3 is TGTGCCAGCAGTTTATCCCGGGACTACTCAAGGGATACGCAGTATTTT. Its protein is CASSLSRDYSRDTQYF.

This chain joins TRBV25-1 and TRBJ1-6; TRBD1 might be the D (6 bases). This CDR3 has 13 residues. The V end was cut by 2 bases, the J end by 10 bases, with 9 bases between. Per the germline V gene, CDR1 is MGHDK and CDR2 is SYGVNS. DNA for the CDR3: TGTGCCAGCAGTGAAGGGGGCGGCTCACCCCTCCACTTT. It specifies CASSEGGGSPLHF.

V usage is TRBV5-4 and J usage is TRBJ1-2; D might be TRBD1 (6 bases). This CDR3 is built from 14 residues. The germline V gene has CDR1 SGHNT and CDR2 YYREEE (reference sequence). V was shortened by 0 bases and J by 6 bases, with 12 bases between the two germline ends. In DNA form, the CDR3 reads TGTGCCAGCAGCTTGGCGGGGGCCAGGGATGGCTACACCTTC. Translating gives CASSLAGARDGYTF.

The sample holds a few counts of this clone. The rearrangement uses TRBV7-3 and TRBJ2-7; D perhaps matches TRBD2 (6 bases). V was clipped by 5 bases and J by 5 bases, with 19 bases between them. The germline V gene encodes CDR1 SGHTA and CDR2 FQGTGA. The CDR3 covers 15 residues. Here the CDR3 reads CASSPLGGARDEQYF. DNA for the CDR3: TGTGCCAGCAGCCCACTGGGGGGAGCCAGGGACGAGCAGTACTTC.

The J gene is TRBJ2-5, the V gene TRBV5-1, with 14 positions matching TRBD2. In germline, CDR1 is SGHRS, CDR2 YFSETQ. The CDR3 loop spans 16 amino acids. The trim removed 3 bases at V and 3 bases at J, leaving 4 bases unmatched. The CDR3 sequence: CASSWTSGGLKETQYF. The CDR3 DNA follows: TGCGCCAGCAGCTGGACTAGCGGGGGGCTCAAAGAGACCCAGTACTTC. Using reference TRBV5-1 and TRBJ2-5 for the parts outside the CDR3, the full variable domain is KAGVTQTPRYLIKTRGQQVTLSCSPISGHRSVSWYQQTPGQGLQFLFEYFSETQRNKGNFPGRFSGRQFSNSRSEMNVSTLELGDSALYLCASSWTSGGLKETQYFGPGTRLLVL.

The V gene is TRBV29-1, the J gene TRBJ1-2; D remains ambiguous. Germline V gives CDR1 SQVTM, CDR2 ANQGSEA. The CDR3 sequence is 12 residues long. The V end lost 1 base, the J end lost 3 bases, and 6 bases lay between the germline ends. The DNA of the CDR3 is TGCAGCGTTGAAGCCGGGGACTATGGCTACACCTTC. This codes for CSVEAGDYGYTF.

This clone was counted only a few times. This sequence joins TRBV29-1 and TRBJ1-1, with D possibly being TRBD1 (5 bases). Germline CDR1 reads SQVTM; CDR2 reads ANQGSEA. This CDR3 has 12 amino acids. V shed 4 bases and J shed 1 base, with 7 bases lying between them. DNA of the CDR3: TGCAGCGTTGTTGGGACGAACACTGAAGCTTTCTTT. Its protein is CSVVGTNTEAFF.

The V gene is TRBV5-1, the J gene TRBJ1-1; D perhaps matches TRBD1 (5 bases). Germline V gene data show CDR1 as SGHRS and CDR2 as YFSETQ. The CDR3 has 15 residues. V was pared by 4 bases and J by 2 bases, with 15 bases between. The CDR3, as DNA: TGCGCCAGCAGCGATAACAGCCGGGGCAACACTGAAGCTTTCTTT. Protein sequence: CASSDNSRGNTEAFF.

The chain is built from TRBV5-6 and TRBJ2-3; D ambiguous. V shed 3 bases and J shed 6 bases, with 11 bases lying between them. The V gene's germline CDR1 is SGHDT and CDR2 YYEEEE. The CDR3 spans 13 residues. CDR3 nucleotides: TGTGCCAGCAGCTCATTGGCCTTCGATACGCAGTATTTT. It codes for CASSSLAFDTQYF.

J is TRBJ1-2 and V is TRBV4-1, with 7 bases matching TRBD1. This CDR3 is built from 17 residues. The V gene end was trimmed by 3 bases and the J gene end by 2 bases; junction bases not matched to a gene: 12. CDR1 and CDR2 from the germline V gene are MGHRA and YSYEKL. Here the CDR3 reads CASSQYLFGTANYGYTF. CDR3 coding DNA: TGCGCCAGCAGCCAGTACCTCTTTGGGACAGCAAACTATGGCTACACCTTC.

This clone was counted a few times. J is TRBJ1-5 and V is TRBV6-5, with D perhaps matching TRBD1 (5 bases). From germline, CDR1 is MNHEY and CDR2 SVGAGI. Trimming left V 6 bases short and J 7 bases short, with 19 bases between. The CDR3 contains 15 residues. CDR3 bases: TGTGCCAGCAGGCCGGGGGACGGCGGGCGGCAGCCCCAGCATTTT. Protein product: CASRPGDGGRQPQHF.

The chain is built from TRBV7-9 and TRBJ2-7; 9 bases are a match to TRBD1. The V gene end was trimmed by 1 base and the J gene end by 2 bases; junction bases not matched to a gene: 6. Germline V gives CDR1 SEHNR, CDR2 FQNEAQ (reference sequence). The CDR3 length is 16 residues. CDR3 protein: CASSLVAGQGTYEQYF. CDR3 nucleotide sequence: TGTGCCAGCAGCTTAGTTGCGGGACAGGGAACCTACGAGCAGTACTTC.

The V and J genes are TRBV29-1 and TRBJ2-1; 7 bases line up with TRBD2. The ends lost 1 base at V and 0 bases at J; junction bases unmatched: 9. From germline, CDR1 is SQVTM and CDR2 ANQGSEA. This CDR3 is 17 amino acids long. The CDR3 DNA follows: TGCAGCGTTGAAGCGCGGGAGATACGGGACTCCTACAATGAGCAGTTCTTC. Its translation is CSVEAREIRDSYNEQFF.

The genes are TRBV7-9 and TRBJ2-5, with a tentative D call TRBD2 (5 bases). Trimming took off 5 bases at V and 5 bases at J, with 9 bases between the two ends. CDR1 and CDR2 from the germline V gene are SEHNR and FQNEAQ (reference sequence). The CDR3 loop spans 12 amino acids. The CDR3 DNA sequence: TGTGCCAGCAGCGCGCGCGGGGAGACCCAGTACTTC. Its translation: CASSARGETQYF. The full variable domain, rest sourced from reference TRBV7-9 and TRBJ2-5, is DTGVSQNPRHKITKRGQNVTFRCDPISEHNRLYWYRQTLGQGPEFLTYFQNEAQLEKSRLLSDRFSAERPKGSFSTLEIQRTEQGDSAMYLCASSARGETQYFGPGTRLLVL.

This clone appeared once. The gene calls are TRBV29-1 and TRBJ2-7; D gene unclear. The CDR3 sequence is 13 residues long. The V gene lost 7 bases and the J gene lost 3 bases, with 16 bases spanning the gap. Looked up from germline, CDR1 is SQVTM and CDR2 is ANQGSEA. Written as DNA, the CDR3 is TGCAGCGCACCCATCGACGGTGACTACGAGCAGTACTTC. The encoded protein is CSAPIDGDYEQYF.

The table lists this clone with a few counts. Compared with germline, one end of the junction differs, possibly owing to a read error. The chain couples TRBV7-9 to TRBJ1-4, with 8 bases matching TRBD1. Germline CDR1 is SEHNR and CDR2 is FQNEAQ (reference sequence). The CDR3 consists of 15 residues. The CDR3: CASSLARGQNEKLFF. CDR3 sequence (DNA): TGTGCCAGCAGCCTAGCCAGGGGGCAGAATGAAAAACTGTTTTTT.

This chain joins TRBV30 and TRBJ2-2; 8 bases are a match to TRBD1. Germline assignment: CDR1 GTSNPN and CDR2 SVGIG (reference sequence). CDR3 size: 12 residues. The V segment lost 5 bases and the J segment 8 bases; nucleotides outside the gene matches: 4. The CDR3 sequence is CAWDRGSGELFF. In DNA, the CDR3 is TGTGCCTGGGACAGGGGCAGTGGGGAGCTGTTTTTT.

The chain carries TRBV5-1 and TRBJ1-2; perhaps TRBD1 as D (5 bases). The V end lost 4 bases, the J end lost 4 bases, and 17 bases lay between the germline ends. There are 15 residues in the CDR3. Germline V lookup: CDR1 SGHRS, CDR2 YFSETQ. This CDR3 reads CASSLNGHGFYGYTF. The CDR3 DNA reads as TGCGCCAGCAGCCTTAACGGACACGGCTTCTATGGCTACACCTTC.

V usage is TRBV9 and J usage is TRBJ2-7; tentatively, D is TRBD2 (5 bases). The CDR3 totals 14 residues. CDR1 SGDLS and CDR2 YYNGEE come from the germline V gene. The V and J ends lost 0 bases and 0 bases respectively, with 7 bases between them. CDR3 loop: CASSVGGISYEQYF. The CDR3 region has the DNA TGTGCCAGCAGCGTAGGAGGGATCTCCTACGAGCAGTACTTC.